The 29 T cell receptor beta chains presented below share a single source sample, sequenced in a study of blood T cells in healthy people across ages (dated by TCRdb to the mid-2010s). The library was obtained by 5' RACE. Instrument on record: Illumina HiSeq 2500. A second PCR of roughly 7 to 11 cycles was performed with a sample-barcoded 5' primer and a J-beta primer mix. TCRdb reworked the public reads: Q25 trimming with fastp, MiXCR clone assembly, productive beta chains retained. Each entry merges the rows of one CDR3 protein and shows their most common DNA and genes. The sample profile shows about 680,000 distinct CDR3 sequences; more than 40% of them were found once. Together, the top ten hold around a third of the sample. Sequencing input: blood. Receptor source: a woman in her sixties in good health.

J is TRBJ2-2 and V is TRBV25-1; D may be TRBD2 (5 bases). Germline V gene data show CDR1 as MGHDK and CDR2 as SYGVNS. The CDR3 runs 16 residues. With 7 bases removed from V and 5 bases from J, the gap between germline ends came to 20 bases. CDR3 nucleotide sequence: TGTGCCAGCACCTCCCGGGCGTCGGGATGGACCGGGGAGCTGTTTTTT. Residues: CASTSRASGWTGELFF.

This clonotype was found a few times. The chain combines TRBV7-3 with TRBJ2-5, with D possibly matching TRBD1 (5 bases). Germline lookup yields CDR1 SGHTA and CDR2 FQGTGA. This CDR3 spans 16 amino acids. The ends were cut back, 0 bases at V and 7 bases at J, with 18 bases in the middle. The DNA for the CDR3 is TGTGCCAGCAGCTTAACCATCGAGGTTGCCCAGGGGACCCAGTACTTC. The encoded protein is CASSLTIEVAQGTQYF. The entire variable domain, with the rest obtained from reference TRBV7-3 and TRBJ2-5, is as follows: GAGVSQTPSNKVTEKGKYVELRCDPISGHTALYWYRQSLGQGPEFLIYFQGTGAADDSGLPNDRFFAVRPEGSVSTLKIQRTERGDSAVYLCASSLTIEVAQGTQYFGPGTRLLVL.

J is TRBJ1-2 and V is TRBV2, with D tentatively TRBD1 (6 bases). Germline loops: CDR1 SNHLY, CDR2 FYNNEI. Trimming took off 8 bases at V and 3 bases at J, with 13 bases between the two ends. CDR3 length: 13 amino acids. The CDR3 DNA is TGTGCCAGCGGGGGCAGCACATACTATGGCTACACCTTC. Its translation is CASGGSTYYGYTF.

The CDR3 is CASLIRGQGAKEQFF. CDR3 coding DNA: TGTGCCAGCCTTATCCGGGGACAGGGGGCTAAGGAGCAGTTCTTC. This chain connects TRBV6-2 or TRBV6-3 to TRBJ2-1; 12 nucleotides agree with TRBD1. Germline loops: CDR1 MNHEY, CDR2 SVGEGT. Trimming cost V 8 bases and J 10 bases; bases outside gene matches: 12. The CDR3 has 15 amino acids.

The chain links TRBV6-1 to TRBJ2-2; a possible D gene is TRBD1 (6 bases). V was trimmed by 10 bases and J by 0 bases, leaving 12 bases between them. The length of the CDR3 is 14 residues. From germline, CDR1 is MNHNS and CDR2 SASEGT. The CDR3 DNA follows: TGTGCCACCCCGGGACACCCGAACACCGGGGAGCTGTTTTTT. It specifies CATPGHPNTGELFF.

This clonotype came up many times. This chain connects TRBV7-2 to TRBJ2-7; D is unresolved. V was cut by 0 bases and J by 1 base, with 7 bases left in between. Germline CDR1 SGHTA, CDR2 FQGNSA. This CDR3 region has 14 residues. Written as DNA, the CDR3 is TGTGCCAGCAGCTTAGCGGTCGGGTCCTACGAGCAGTACTTC. Residues: CASSLAVGSYEQYF. Full variable domain (outside the CDR3, taken from reference TRBV7-2 and TRBJ2-7): GAGVSQSPSNKVTEKGKDVELRCDPISGHTALYWYRQSLGQGLEFLIYFQGNSAPDKSGLPSDRFSAERTGGSVSTLTIQRTQQEDSAVYLCASSLAVGSYEQYFGPGTRLTVT.

The gene calls are TRBV7-2 and TRBJ1-1; D is unresolved. Trimming took 7 bases from V and 0 from J, leaving 12 bases between them. Germline V gene sequence: CDR1 SGHTA, CDR2 FQGNSA. CDR3 length: 14 amino acids. The CDR3 loop reads CASTKLGMNTEAFF. The CDR3 DNA sequence: TGTGCCAGCACCAAACTGGGCATGAACACTGAAGCTTTCTTT.

The V call is TRBV7-2, the J call TRBJ2-7; D unresolved. The CDR3 is 12 residues long. Trimming took 5 bases from V and 3 from J, leaving 8 bases between them. Germline loops: CDR1 SGHTA, CDR2 FQGNSA. CDR3 in DNA: TGTGCCAGCAGCCCCAACAACTACGAGCAGTACTTC. Translation gives CASSPNNYEQYF.

The chain links TRBV2 to TRBJ2-2; 7 nucleotides align to TRBD1. Germline V gene lookup returns CDR1 SNHLY and CDR2 FYNNEI. V lost 8 bases to trimming and J lost 4 bases; unmatched junction nucleotides: 7. CDR3 length: 14 amino acids. DNA for the CDR3: TGTGCCAGCCGACAGGGTATAGGCACCGGGGAGCTGTTTTTT. Translation gives CASRQGIGTGELFF.

The rearrangement uses TRBV29-1 and TRBJ2-1, with D perhaps assigned TRBD1 or TRBD2 (5 bases each). This CDR3 region has 13 residues. Germline CDR1 is SQVTM and CDR2 is ANQGSEA. Trimming left V 8 bases short and J 1 base short, with 12 bases between. The CDR3 reads CSSEGRSYNEQFF. CDR3 coding DNA: TGCAGCTCTGAGGGGCGTTCCTACAATGAGCAGTTCTTC.

The chain employs TRBV20-1 and TRBJ2-1; 12 positions match TRBD2. The germline V gene has CDR1 DFQATT and CDR2 SNEGSKA (reference sequence). The CDR3 contains 17 residues. The junction had 8 bases not matched to a gene; V was cut back by 5 bases and J by 0 bases. CDR3 amino acids: CSAAVTSGRTSYNEQFF. For the CDR3, the DNA is TGCAGTGCTGCGGTAACTAGCGGGAGGACCTCCTACAATGAGCAGTTCTTC.

The genes are TRBV20-1 and TRBJ2-5; D is uncertain. In germline, CDR1 is DFQATT, CDR2 SNEGSKA (reference sequence). The V gene lost 6 bases and the J gene lost 2 bases, with 10 bases spanning the gap. This CDR3 has 12 amino acids. The chain's CDR3 is CSAPWGQETQYF. The CDR3 coding sequence is TGCAGTGCCCCGTGGGGACAAGAGACCCAGTACTTC.

V gene TRBV29-1 combines with J gene TRBJ1-4; unclear D gene. V dropped 4 bases and J dropped 6 bases, with 6 bases sitting between them. The CDR3 loop spans 11 amino acids. Germline values: CDR1 SQVTM, CDR2 ANQGSEA. CDR3 sequence (DNA): TGCAGCGTTGGGGCATATGAAAAACTGTTTTTT. Its protein is CSVGAYEKLFF.

This clonotype was observed a handful of times. V usage is TRBV29-1 and J usage is TRBJ2-4; no clear D. Germline CDR1 SQVTM, CDR2 ANQGSEA. The CDR3 has 15 residues. Trimming shortened V by 2 bases and J by 8 bases, and 19 bases separated the two germline ends. The CDR3 nucleotides are TGCAGCGTTGAACGGTGGCAGGATCCATCGGACATTCAGTACTTC. Translating it yields CSVERWQDPSDIQYF. Combining the CDR3 with reference TRBV29-1 and TRBJ2-4 gives the whole variable domain SAVISQKPSRDICQRGTSLTIQCQVDSQVTMMFWYRQQPGQSLTLIATANQGSEATYESGFVIDKFPISRPNLTFSTLTVSNMSPEDSSIYLCSVERWQDPSDIQYFGAGTRLSVL.

As to this clonotype: This may be a read error: a much more frequent sequence differs by one nucleotide. This chain uses TRBV29-1 with TRBJ2-7, with D possibly being TRBD2 (5 bases). The CDR3 consists of 14 residues. V gave up 0 bases and J gave up 2 bases, with 11 bases separating them. The V gene's germline CDR1 is SQVTM and CDR2 ANQGSEA. The CDR3 DNA sequence: TGCAGCGTTGAAGAAGGAGGCCGGACCTACGAGCAGTACTTC. This codes for CSVEEGGRTYEQYF.

This CDR3 is CASSYEPTADTQYF. The CDR3 DNA reads as TGTGCCAGCAGTTATGAACCCACGGCAGATACGCAGTATTTT. The V gene is TRBV12-3 or TRBV12-4, the J gene TRBJ2-3; D gene ambiguous. The CDR3 is 14 amino acids. The V gene lost 4 bases and the J gene lost 4 bases, with 12 bases spanning the gap.

V is TRBV9 and J is TRBJ1-1; 7 nucleotides align to TRBD1. CDR3 size: 14 residues. Trimming at V came to 3 bases and at J to 6 bases, leaving 8 bases not matched to a gene. Germline assignment: CDR1 SGDLS and CDR2 YYNGEE. CDR3 sequence (DNA): TGTGCCAGCAGCGCATTAGGGGGCTACGCTGAAGCTTTCTTT. The encoded protein is CASSALGGYAEAFF.

This clonotype was found a few times. The chain carries TRBV4-2 and TRBJ2-7, with TRBD2 matching 8 bases. V was clipped by 0 bases and J by 5 bases; unmatched bases: 3. Per germline, CDR1 LGHNA and CDR2 YNFKEQ. The length of the CDR3 is 14 residues. The CDR3 nucleotides read TGTGCCAGCAGCCAAGATAGCGGGAACCACGAGCAGTACTTC. This encodes CASSQDSGNHEQYF.

This clonotype occurred once. This chain uses TRBV20-1 with TRBJ2-1; the match to TRBD1 covers 8 bases. Germline-derived CDR1 and CDR2 are DFQATT and SNEGSKA (reference sequence). J lost 4 bases, V lost 0 bases, and 8 bases had no gene match. The CDR3 sequence is 16 residues long. The CDR3 bases are TGCAGTGCTAGAGATCTTTTGACAGGGGAATACAATGAGCAGTTCTTC. Its translation: CSARDLLTGEYNEQFF.

V is TRBV11-2 and J is TRBJ2-1; D remains ambiguous. The germline gives CDR1 SGHAT, CDR2 FQNNGV. V was pared by 5 bases and J by 10 bases, with 18 bases between. This CDR3 is 14 amino acids long. CDR3 bases: TGTGCCAGCAGCGTAAACCGTGTGCGAGGAGAGCAGTTCTTC. Translating gives CASSVNRVRGEQFF.

The J gene is TRBJ2-4, the V gene TRBV7-6; D not certain. V lost 3 bases to trimming and J lost 2 bases, with 11 bases between them. This CDR3 is 15 amino acids long. Germline CDR1 reads SGHVS; CDR2 reads FNYEAQ. CDR3 loop: CASSFETGPKNIQYF. The CDR3 bases are TGTGCCAGCAGCTTCGAGACGGGCCCCAAAAACATTCAGTACTTC.

This clonotype was found a few times. This chain uses TRBV29-1 with TRBJ2-5; 12 bases are shared with TRBD2. The J call may not be correct, given that the DNA end is closer to TRBJ2-7. Germline CDR1 and CDR2: SQVTM and ANQGSEA. The CDR3 has 13 amino acids. CDR3 loop: CSVFLAGGVEQYF. The CDR3 DNA reads as TGCAGCGTTTTTCTAGCGGGAGGGGTCGAGCAGTACTTC.

The chain employs TRBV11-2 and TRBJ2-5; TRBD1 or TRBD2 may be the D gene (6 bases each). V was clipped by 7 bases and J by 5 bases, with 14 bases between them. Germline V lookup: CDR1 SGHAT, CDR2 FQNNGV. This CDR3 spans 13 amino acids. The CDR3 sequence is CASMEGVGETQYF. CDR3 nucleotides: TGTGCCAGCATGGAGGGGGTAGGGGAGACCCAGTACTTC.

CDR3 DNA sequence: TGCAGTGCTAGTGCGGGATTAACAGATACGCAGTATTTT. Its translation is CSASAGLTDTQYF. The V call is TRBV20-1, the J call TRBJ2-3; D may be TRBD2 (6 bases). Germline assignment: CDR1 DFQATT and CDR2 SNEGSKA (reference sequence). V was pared by 3 bases and J by 3 bases, with 10 bases between. The length of the CDR3 is 13 residues.

This clonotype was detected once. This chain connects TRBV20-1 to TRBJ2-1; D call uncertain. This CDR3 is built from 12 residues. Germline CDR1 DFQATT, CDR2 SNEGSKA (reference sequence). V lost 4 bases and J lost 5, with 9 bases in between. This CDR3 is CSAIFVDNEQFF. The CDR3 DNA follows: TGCAGTGCTATTTTCGTGGACAATGAGCAGTTCTTC.

The chain employs TRBV28 and TRBJ2-3; a weak D match, TRBD1 (5 bases). The CDR3 consists of 12 residues. Germline CDR1 MDHEN, CDR2 SYDVKM. Trimming left V 6 bases short and J 5 bases short, with 9 bases between. The CDR3 nucleotides are TGTGCCAGCAGCCCGACAGTAGATACGCAGTATTTT. This encodes CASSPTVDTQYF. The full variable domain, in which reference TRBV28 and TRBJ2-3 provide the parts outside the CDR3, is DVKVTQSSRYLVKRTGEKVFLECVQDMDHENMFWYRQDPGLGLRLIYFSYDVKMKEKGDIPEGYSVSREKKERFSLILESASTNQTSMYLCASSPTVDTQYFGPGTRLTVL.

The chain links TRBV15 to TRBJ2-5, with 10 positions matching TRBD1. Trimming cost V 5 bases and J 11 bases; bases outside gene matches: 14. The CDR3 extends over 15 amino acids. Germline V gene data show CDR1 as LNHNV and CDR2 as YYDKDF (reference sequence). The chain's CDR3 is CATSRPGQGTMGQYF. CDR3 bases: TGTGCCACCAGCCGACCGGGACAGGGGACTATGGGGCAGTACTTC.

The rearrangement links TRBV20-1 to TRBJ2-5, with TRBD1 as a possible D gene (6 bases). V shed 5 bases and J shed 11 bases, with 24 bases lying between them. Per germline, CDR1 DFQATT and CDR2 SNEGSKA (reference sequence). The CDR3 sequence is 14 residues long. The CDR3 is CSAGAATLHREQYF. DNA of the CDR3: TGCAGTGCTGGGGCCGCAACCCTCCACAGGGAGCAGTACTTC.

This clonotype showed up just a few times. The chain carries TRBV7-3 and TRBJ2-7, with D maybe TRBD1 (5 bases). The DNA end favors TRBJ2-5, so the J call may be wrong. Germline V CDR1 and CDR2: SGHTA, FQGTGA. The CDR3 sequence is 13 residues long. The CDR3 reads CASSNQGLETQYF. In nucleotides, the CDR3 is TGTGCCAGCAGCAACCAGGGTTTAGAGACCCAGTACTTC.